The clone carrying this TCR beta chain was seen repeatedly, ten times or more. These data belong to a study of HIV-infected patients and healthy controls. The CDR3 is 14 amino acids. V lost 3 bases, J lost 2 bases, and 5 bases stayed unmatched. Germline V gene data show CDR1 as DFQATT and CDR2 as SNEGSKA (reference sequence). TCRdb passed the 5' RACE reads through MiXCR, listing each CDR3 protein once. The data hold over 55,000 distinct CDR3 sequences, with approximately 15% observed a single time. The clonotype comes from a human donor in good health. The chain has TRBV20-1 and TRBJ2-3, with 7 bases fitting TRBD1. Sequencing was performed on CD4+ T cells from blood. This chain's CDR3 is CSARGTVDTDTQYF. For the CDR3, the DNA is TGCAGTGCTAGGGGGACAGTAGACACAGATACGCAGTATTTT.